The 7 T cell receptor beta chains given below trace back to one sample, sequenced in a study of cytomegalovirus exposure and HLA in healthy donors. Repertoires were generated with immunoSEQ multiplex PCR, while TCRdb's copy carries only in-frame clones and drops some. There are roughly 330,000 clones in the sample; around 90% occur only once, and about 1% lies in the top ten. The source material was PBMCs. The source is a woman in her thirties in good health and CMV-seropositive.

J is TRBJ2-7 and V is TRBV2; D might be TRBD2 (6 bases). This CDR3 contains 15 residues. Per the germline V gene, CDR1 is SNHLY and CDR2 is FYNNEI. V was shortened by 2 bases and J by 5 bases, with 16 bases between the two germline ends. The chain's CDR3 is CASSELGRILDEQYF. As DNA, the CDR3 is TGTGCCAGCAGTGAACTCGGGAGAATTCTCGACGAGCAGTACTTC.

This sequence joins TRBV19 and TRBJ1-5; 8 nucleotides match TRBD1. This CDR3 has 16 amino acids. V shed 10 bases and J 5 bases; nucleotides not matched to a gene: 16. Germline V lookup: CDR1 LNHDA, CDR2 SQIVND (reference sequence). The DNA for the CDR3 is TGTGCCACCTGGGACAGGCAGGTCGGGCAACATCAGCCCCAGCATTTT. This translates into CATWDRQVGQHQPQHF.

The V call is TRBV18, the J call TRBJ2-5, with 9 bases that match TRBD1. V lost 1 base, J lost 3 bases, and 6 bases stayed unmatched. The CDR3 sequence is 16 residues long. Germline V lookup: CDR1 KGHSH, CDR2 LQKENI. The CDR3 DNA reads TGTGCCAGCTCACCACTACCTCGGACAGGGGAAGAGACCCAGTACTTC. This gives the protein CASSPLPRTGEETQYF.

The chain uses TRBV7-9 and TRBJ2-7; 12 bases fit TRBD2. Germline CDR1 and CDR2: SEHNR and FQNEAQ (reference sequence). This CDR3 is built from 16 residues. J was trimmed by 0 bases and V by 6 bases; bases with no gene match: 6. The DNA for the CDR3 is TGTGCCAGCAGGGAGACTAGCGGGGGTGCCTCCTACGAGCAGTACTTC. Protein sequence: CASRETSGGASYEQYF.

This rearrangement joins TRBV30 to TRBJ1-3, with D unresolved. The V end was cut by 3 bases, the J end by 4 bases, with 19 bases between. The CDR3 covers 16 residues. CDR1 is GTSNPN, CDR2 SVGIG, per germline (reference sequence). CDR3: CAWSVPRLPVGNTIYF. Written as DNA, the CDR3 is TGTGCCTGGAGCGTCCCCAGGCTCCCGGTCGGAAACACCATATATTTT.

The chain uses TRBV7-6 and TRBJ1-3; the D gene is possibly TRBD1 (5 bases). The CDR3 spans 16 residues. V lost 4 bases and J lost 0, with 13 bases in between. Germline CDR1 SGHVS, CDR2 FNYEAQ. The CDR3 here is CASSSPGPSSGNTIYF. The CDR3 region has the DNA TGTGCCAGCAGCTCCCCGGGACCGAGCTCTGGAAACACCATATATTTT. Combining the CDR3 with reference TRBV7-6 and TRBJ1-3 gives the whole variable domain GAGVSQSPRYKVTKRGQDVALRCDPISGHVSLYWYRQALGQGPEFLTYFNYEAQQDKSGLPNDRFSAERPEGSISTLTIQRTEQRDSAMYRCASSSPGPSSGNTIYFGEGSWLTVV.

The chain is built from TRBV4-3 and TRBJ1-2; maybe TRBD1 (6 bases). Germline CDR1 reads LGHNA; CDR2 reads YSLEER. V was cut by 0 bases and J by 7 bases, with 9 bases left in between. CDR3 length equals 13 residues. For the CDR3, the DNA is TGCGCCAGCAGCCAAGAGGGGGCTCGTGGCTACACCTTC. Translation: CASSQEGARGYTF.